This T cell receptor (beta chain) was found in a study of T cells in localized non-small cell lung cancer. The CDR3 spans 15 residues. The V segment lost 2 bases and the J segment 7 bases; nucleotides outside the gene matches: 7. The germline gives CDR1 MNHNS, CDR2 SASEGT. Concerning this clone itself: Its antigen is currently unknown.

Some clones are missing from TCRdb's copy, which holds only in-frame ones; the method was immunoSEQ multiplex PCR. The profile shows roughly 16,000 clones, 75% to 90% of them singletons. Broader study findings: A single tumor region was sequenced, leaving heterogeneity possible. Longer overall survival was linked to higher blood T cell density.

The sequencing here drew on peripheral blood, taken before any cancer treatment. The genes are TRBV6-1 and TRBJ1-5; 8 bases match TRBD1. This TCR derives from a male donor aged 60 or over with stage II squamous cell lung carcinoma. The CDR3 reads CASSEIRGPGQPQHF. CDR3 nucleotide sequence: TGTGCCAGCAGTGAAATCAGGGGGCCAGGACAGCCCCAGCATTTT.